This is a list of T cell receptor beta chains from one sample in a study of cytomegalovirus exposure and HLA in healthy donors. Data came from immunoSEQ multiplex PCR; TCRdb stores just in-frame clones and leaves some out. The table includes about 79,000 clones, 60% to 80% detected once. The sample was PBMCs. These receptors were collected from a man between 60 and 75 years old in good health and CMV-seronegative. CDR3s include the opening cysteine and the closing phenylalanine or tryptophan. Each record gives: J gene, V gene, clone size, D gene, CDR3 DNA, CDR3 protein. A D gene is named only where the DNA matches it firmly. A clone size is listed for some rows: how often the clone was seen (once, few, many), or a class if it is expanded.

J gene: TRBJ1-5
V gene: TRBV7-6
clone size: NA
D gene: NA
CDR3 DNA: TGTGCCAGCAGCTTAGCGGGGCAGGATCAGCCCCAGCATTTT
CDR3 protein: CASSLAGQDQPQHF

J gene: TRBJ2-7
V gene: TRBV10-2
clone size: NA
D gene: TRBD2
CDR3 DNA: TGCGCCACTTTTGAGACTAGCGGTTACGAGCAGTACTTC
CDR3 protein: CATFETSGYEQYF

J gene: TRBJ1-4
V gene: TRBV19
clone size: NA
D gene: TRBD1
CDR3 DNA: TGTGCCAGTAGTACCCCCAGGGGGAACAATGAAAAACTGTTTTTT
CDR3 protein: CASSTPRGNNEKLFF

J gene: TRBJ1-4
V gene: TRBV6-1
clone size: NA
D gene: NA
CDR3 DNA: TGTGCCAGCAGTGAAAGGGGCGCAGGAACTAATGAAAAACTGTTTTTT
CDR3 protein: CASSERGAGTNEKLFF

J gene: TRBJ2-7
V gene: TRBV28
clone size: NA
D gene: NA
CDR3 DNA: TGTGCCAGCAGTTTAGTCCGGTACCCGAGCTCCTACGAGCAGTACTTC
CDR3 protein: CASSLVRYPSSYEQYF

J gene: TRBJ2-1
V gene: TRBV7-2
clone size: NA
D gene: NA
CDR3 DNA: TGTGCCAGCAGCTTAGGCCGGACAAACAATGAGCAGTTCTTC
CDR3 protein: CASSLGRTNNEQFF

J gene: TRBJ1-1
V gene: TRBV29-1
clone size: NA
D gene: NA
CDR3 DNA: TGCAGCGTTTCGACTCCCGGGACATCGGCTTTCTTT
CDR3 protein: CSVSTPGTSAFF

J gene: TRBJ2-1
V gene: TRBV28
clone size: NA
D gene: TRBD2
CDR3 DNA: TGTGCCAGCAGGGAAGCGGGAGGGACCTACAATGAGCAGTTCTTC
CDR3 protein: CASREAGGTYNEQFF

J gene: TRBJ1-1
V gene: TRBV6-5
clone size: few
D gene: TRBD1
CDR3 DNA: TGTGCCAGCACCATGGACAGGGACACTGAAGCTTTCTTT
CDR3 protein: CASTMDRDTEAFF

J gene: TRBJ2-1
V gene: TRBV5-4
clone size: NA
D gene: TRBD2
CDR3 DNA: TGTGCCAGCAGGTCTGATCTTAGCGGGACCTCCTACAATGAGCAGTTCTTC
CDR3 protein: CASRSDLSGTSYNEQFF

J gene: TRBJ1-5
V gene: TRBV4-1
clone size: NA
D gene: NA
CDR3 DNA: TGCGCCAGCAGCCAAGGTACCCGTAACTTTACAGAGAGCAATCAGCCCCAGCATTTT
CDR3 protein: CASSQGTRNFTESNQPQHF

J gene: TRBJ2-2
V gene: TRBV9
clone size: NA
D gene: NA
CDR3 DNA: TGTGCCAGCAGCCGGACAGTCACCGGGGAGCTGTTTTTT
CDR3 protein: CASSRTVTGELFF

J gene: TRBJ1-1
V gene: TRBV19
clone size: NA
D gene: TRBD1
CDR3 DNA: TGTGCCAGTAGTTCACCGGACAGGAACATAGCCGAAGCTTTCTTT
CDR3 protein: CASSSPDRNIAEAFF

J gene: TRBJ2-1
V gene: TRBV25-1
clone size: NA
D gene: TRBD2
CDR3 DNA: TGTGCCAGCGGAGTTATCGGGACTAGCGGGGTATACAATGAGCAGTTCTTC
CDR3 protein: CASGVIGTSGVYNEQFF

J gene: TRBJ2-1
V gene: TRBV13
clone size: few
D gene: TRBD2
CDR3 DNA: TGTGCCAGCAGCCCCCGACTAGCGGGAGTTTACAATGAGCAGTTCTTC
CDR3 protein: CASSPRLAGVYNEQFF

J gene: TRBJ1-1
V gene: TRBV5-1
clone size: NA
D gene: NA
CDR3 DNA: TGCGCCAGCAGCCCGGACAGCACGAACACTGAAGCTTTCTTT
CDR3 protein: CASSPDSTNTEAFF

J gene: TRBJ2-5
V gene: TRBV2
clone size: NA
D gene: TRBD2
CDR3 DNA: TGTGCCAGCAGCAACGGACTAGCGGGGGGAGAGACCCAGTACTTC
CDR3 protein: CASSNGLAGGETQYF

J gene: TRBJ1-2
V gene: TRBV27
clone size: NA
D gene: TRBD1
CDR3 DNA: TGTGCCAGCAGTTTAAATCCGGGACAGGGGTATGGCTACACCTTC
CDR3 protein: CASSLNPGQGYGYTF

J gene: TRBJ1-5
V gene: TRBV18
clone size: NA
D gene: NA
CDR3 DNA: TGTGCCAGCTCAGACCGGGGGGATCAGCCCCAGCATTTT
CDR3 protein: CASSDRGDQPQHF

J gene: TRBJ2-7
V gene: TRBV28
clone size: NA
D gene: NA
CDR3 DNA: TGTGCCAGCACCCCTGGCGGCCAATTCTACGAGCAGTACTTC
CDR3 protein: CASTPGGQFYEQYF

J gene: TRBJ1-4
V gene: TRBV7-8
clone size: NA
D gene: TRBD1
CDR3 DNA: TGTGCCAGCAGCTTAGAACAGGGGCGGCATGAAAAACTGTTTTTT
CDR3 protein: CASSLEQGRHEKLFF

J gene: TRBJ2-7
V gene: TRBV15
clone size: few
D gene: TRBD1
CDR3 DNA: TGTGCCACCAGCAGAGTGCTGGGACAGGGAAGCGAGCAGTACTTC
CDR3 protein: CATSRVLGQGSEQYF

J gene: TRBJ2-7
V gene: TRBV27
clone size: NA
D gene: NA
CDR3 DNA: TGTGCCAGCAGTTTATCGCGCCTCTACGAGCAGTACTTC
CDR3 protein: CASSLSRLYEQYF

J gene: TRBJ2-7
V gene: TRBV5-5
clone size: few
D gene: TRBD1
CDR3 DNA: TGTGCCAGCAGTCGAAGACTTTTGACAGGGAACGGCTCCTACGAGCAGTACTTC
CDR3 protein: CASSRRLLTGNGSYEQYF

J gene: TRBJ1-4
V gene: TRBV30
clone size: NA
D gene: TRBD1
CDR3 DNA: TGTGCCTGGAGTGTAGGTACACAGGGGCTGTTTTTT
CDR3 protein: CAWSVGTQGLFF

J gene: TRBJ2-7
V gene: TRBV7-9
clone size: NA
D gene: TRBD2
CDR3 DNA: TGTTCCAGCCGACGGGGGGGCTACGAGCAGTACTTC
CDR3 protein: CSSRRGGYEQYF

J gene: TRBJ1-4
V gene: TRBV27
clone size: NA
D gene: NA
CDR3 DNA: TGTGCCAGCAGTTCCTCAAGGAGAAGGAATAATGAAAAACTGTTTTTT
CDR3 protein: CASSSSRRRNNEKLFF

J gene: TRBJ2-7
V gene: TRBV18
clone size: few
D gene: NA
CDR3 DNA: TGTGCCAGCTCACGCGCGACTAGTTGGGTGCAGTACTTC
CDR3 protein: CASSRATSWVQYF

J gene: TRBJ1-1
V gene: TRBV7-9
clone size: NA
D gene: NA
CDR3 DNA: TGTGCCAGCAGCTTTGGAGAAACTGAAGCTTTCTTT
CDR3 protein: CASSFGETEAFF

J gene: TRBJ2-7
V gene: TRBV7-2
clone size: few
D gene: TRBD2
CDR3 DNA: TGTGCCAGCAGCTTATCACCGGGAGGGCCTTACGAGCAGTACTTC
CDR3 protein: CASSLSPGGPYEQYF

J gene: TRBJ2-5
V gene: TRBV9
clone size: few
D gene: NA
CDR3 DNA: TGTGCCAGCAGCGTAGTAGTTGGGCCCCAAGAGACCCAGTACTTC
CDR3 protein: CASSVVVGPQETQYF

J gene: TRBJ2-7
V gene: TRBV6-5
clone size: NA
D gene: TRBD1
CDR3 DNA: TGTGCCAGCACCCGGGGCGGGACAGGGGGCTACGAGCAGTACTTC
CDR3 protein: CASTRGGTGGYEQYF

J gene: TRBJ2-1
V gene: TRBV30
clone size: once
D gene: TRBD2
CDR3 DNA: TGTGCCTGGAGTGGTGGCGGGGGGTCTCGCGTTGAGCAGTTCTTC
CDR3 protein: CAWSGGGGSRVEQFF

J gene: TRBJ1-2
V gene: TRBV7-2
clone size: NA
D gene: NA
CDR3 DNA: TGTGCCAGCAGCTTAGGGCCGGGAGACTATGGCTACACCTTC
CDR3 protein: CASSLGPGDYGYTF

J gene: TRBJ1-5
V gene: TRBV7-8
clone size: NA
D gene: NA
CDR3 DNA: TGTGCCAGCAGCTTAAGGAGACCGGAAGGCTCCAATCAGCCCCAGCATTTT
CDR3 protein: CASSLRRPEGSNQPQHF

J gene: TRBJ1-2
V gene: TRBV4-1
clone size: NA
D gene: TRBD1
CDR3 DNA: TGCGCCAGCAGCCACATCAGGGGGCGTCGGTCTGGCTACACCTTC
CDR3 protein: CASSHIRGRRSGYTF

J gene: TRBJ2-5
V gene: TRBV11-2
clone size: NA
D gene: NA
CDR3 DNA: TGTGCCAGCAGCTTAGGGCAGGGGGAGACCCAGTACTTC
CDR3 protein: CASSLGQGETQYF

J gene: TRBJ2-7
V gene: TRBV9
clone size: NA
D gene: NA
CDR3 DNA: TGTGCCAGCAGCGTAGGTGGCAGGGGATTAAGCGAGCAGTACTTC
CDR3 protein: CASSVGGRGLSEQYF

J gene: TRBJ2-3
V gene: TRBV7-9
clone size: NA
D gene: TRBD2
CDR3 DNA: TGTGCCAGCAGCCGACCGGGGGGTAGCGGGAGTTCGGATACGCAGTATTTT
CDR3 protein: CASSRPGGSGSSDTQYF

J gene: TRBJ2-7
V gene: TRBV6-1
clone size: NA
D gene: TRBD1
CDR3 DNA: TGTGCCCACAGAGTCGGGACAGGGGAGAAGTACGAGCAGTACTTC
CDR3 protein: CAHRVGTGEKYEQYF